This TCR beta chain was observed in a study of vaccination effects on CD4 cells after COVID-19. Study-level results: Late after vaccination, infection- and vaccine-induced clones showed marked clonal contraction. The study enrolled few convalescent patients and sampled no early post-infection timepoints.

This clone has more than one count but fewer than ten. As yet, its antigen is unknown. ViraFEST expansion of antigen-specific CD4+ T cells with viral peptide pools preceded sequencing. Culture proceeded for roughly ten days, and CD4+ T cells were then isolated. This person's SARS-CoV-2 infection, confirmed by PCR, occurred between March and December 2020. It was on days 3 and 7 that half the medium was replaced with IL-2 medium. Data came from immunoSEQ multiplex PCR; TCRdb stores just in-frame clones and leaves some out. The sample consists of 40,000 or so clones, about three quarters of them appearing once. The source is a human donor who had a prior SARS-CoV-2 infection. Material: CD4+ T cells from PBMCs cultured with a peptide pool, obtained before COVID-19 vaccination.

The CDR3 loop is CASSQRGRGTQYF. The CDR3 DNA follows: TGTGCCAGCAGCCAGCGGGGTCGCGGGACCCAGTACTTC. This sequence joins TRBV3-1 (or the pseudogene TRBV3-2) and TRBJ2-5; possibly TRBD2 for D (6 bases). Germline CDR1 reads LGHDT; CDR2 reads YNNKEL (reference sequence). Trimming shortened V by 3 bases and J by 7 bases, and 12 bases separated the two germline ends. The CDR3 is made up of 13 amino acids.